Shown below are 8 T cell receptor beta chains from a single sample sequenced in a study of T cell responses to AZD1222 COVID-19 vaccine. TCRdb keeps only in-frame clones here, not all; method: immunoSEQ multiplex PCR. The sample lists tens of thousands of clones; 90% were seen once. Material: peripheral blood, obtained 28 days after the second AZD1222 dose. These receptor sequences come from an adult who received the AZD1222 COVID-19 vaccine.

CDR3 DNA sequence: TGTGCCAGCAGGGGACAGGGGCAAATGAACACTGAAGCTTTCTTT. It yields the protein CASRGQGQMNTEAFF. The rearrangement links TRBV6-5 to TRBJ1-1, with 10 bases that match TRBD1. Germline CDR1 is MNHEY and CDR2 is SVGAGI. Losses at the gene ends were 6 bases for V and 0 bases for J; bases not matched to a gene: 4. The CDR3 contains 15 residues.

This chain links TRBV11-2 with TRBJ2-7; 9 positions agree with TRBD1. Germline CDR1 SGHAT, CDR2 FQNNGV. V trimming: 1 base; J trimming: 6 bases; junction bases outside the gene matches: 4. This CDR3 is built from 14 residues. The DNA for the CDR3 is TGTGCCAGCAGCTTAGCTGGACAGGGGAGCGAGCAGTACTTC. Amino acids: CASSLAGQGSEQYF.

V gene TRBV7-8 combines with J gene TRBJ2-2; D tentatively fits TRBD1 or TRBD2 (5 bases each). V lost 2 bases and J 4 bases, leaving 14 bases between the germline ends. CDR1 is SGHVS, CDR2 FQNEAQ, per germline. The CDR3 spans 16 residues. The chain's CDR3 is CASSLRPGTITGELFF. CDR3 bases: TGTGCCAGCAGCTTACGACCCGGGACCATCACCGGGGAGCTGTTTTTT.

The V and J genes are TRBV7-6 and TRBJ2-7; D not certain. This CDR3 is built from 13 residues. Germline CDR1 SGHVS, CDR2 FNYEAQ. Trimming shortened V by 1 base and J by 3 bases, and 7 bases separated the two germline ends. CDR3 DNA sequence: TGTGCCAGCAGCTTAGGTTGGAGCTACGAGCAGTACTTC. It translates to CASSLGWSYEQYF.

The J gene is TRBJ2-5, the V gene TRBV2, with 10 nucleotides matching TRBD1. With 4 bases clipped from V and 1 base from J, the junction kept 0 bases outside the gene matches. CDR3 length: 14 amino acids. From germline, CDR1 is SNHLY and CDR2 FYNNEI. CDR3 in amino acids: CASSGQGAQETQYF. In DNA, the CDR3 is TGTGCCAGCAGTGGACAGGGGGCCCAAGAGACCCAGTACTTC.

V and J are TRBV4-1 and TRBJ1-4; possibly TRBD1 for D (5 bases). Germline CDR1 reads MGHRA; CDR2 reads YSYEKL. CDR3 length: 16 amino acids. V lost 5 bases and J 1 base, leaving 14 bases between the germline ends. This CDR3 is CASSLRDGLTNEKLFF. In DNA form, the CDR3 reads TGCGCCAGCAGCTTGAGGGACGGCCTAACTAATGAAAAACTGTTTTTT.

V and J are TRBV10-2 and TRBJ2-7; 7 nucleotides align to TRBD2. Germline lookup yields CDR1 WSHSY and CDR2 SAAADI. The junction had 9 bases not matched to a gene; V was cut back by 8 bases and J by 5 bases. This CDR3 is 13 amino acids long. The chain's CDR3 is CASFLGGRNEQYF. In DNA, the CDR3 is TGCGCCAGCTTCTTGGGGGGGAGGAACGAGCAGTACTTC.

This chain uses TRBV5-4 with TRBJ1-1; D is unresolved. Trimming took 1 base from V and 4 from J, leaving 14 bases between them. Looked up from germline, CDR1 is SGHNT and CDR2 is YYREEE (reference sequence). This CDR3 spans 15 amino acids. DNA of the CDR3: TGTGCCAGCAGCTTGACTATAGGGCTGGGCACTGAAGCTTTCTTT. It codes for CASSLTIGLGTEAFF.